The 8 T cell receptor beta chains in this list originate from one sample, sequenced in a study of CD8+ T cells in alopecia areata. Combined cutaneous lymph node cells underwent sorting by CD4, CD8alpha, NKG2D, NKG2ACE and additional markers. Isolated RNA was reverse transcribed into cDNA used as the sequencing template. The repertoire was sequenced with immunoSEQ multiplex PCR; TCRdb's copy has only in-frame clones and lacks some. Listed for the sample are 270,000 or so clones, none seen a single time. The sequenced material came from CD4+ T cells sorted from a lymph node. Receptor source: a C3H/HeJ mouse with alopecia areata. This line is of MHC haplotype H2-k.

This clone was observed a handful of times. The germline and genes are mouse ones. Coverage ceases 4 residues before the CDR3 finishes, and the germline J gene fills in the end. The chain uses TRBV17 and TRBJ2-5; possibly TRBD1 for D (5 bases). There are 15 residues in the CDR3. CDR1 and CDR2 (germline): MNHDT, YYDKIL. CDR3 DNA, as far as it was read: TGTGCTAGCAGAGAGGAGAGGGGAAAGGAAGAC. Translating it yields CASREERGKED. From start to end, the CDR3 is CASREERGKEDTQYF. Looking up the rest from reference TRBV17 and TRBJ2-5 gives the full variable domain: DTTVKQNPRYKLARVGKPVNLICSQTMNHDTMYWYQKKPNQAPKLLLFYYDKILNREADTFEKFQSSRPNNSFCSLYIGSAGLEYSAMYLCASREERGKEDTQYFGPGTRLLVL.

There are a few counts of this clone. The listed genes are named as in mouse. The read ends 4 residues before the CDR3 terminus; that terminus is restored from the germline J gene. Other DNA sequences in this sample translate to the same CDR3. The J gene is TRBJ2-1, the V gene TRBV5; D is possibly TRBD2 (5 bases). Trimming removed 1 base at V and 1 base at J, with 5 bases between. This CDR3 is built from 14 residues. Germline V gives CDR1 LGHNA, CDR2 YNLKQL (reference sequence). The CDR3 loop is CASSQVGNYAEQFF. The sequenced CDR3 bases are TGTGCCAGCAGCCAAGTGGGGAACTATGCT.

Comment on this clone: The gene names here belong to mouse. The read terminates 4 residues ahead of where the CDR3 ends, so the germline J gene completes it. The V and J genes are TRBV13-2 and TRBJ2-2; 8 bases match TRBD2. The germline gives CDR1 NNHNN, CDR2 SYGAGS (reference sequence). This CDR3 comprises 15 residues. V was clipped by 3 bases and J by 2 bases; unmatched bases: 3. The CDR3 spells CASGAGGSNTGQLYF. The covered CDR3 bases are TGTGCCAGCGGTGCTGGGGGGAGCAACACCGGG.

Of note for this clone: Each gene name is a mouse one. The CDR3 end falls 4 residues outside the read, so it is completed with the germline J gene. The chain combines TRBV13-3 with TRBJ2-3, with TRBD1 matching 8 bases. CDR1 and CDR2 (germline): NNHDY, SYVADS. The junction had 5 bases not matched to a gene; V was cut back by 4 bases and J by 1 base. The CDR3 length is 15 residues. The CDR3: CASSYGRGRAETLYF. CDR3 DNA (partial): TGTGCCAGCAGTTATGGCAGGGGGCGTGCAGAA.

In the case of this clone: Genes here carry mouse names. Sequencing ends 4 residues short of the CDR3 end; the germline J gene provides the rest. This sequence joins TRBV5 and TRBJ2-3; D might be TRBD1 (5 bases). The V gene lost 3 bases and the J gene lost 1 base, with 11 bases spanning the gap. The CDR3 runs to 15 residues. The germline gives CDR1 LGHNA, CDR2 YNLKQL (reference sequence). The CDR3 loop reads CASSHDRGGAETLYF. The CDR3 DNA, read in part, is TGTGCCAGCAGCCACGACAGAGGGGGTGCAGAA.

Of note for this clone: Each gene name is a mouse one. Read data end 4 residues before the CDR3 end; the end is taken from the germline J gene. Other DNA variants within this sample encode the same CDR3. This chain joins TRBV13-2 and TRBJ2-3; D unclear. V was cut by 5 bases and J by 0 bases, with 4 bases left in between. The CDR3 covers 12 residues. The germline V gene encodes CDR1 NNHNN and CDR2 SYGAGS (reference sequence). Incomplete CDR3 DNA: TGTGCCAGCGGGACAAGTGCAGAA. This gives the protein CASGTSAE. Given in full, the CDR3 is CASGTSAETLYF.

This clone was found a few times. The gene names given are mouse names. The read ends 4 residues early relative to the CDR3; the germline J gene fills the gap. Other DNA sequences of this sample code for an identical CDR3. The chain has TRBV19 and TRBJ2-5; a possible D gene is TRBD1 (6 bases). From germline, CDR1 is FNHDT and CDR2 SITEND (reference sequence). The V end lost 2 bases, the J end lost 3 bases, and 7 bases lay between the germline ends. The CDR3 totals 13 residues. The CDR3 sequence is CASSIRGQDTQYF. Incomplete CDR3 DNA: TGTGCCAGCAGTATCAGGGGTCAAGAC.

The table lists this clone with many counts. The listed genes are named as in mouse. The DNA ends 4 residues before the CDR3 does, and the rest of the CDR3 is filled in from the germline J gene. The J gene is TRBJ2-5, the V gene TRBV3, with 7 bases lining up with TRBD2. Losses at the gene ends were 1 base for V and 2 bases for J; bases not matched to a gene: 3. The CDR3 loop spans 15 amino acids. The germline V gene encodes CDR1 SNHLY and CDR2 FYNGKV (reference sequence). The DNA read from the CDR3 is TGTGCCAGCAGCTTAGATGTGGGGGGCCAAGAC. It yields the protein CASSLDVGGQD. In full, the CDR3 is CASSLDVGGQDTQYF.